This passage covers 25 T cell receptor beta chains from one sample sequenced in a study of shared clonotypes between healthy human individuals. Libraries were prepared by immunoSEQ multiplex PCR; TCRdb keeps only in-frame clonotypes and omits some of them. Found here are 800,000 to 950,000 clones, 96% of them singletons; the top ten hold less than 0.25%. Naive-designated CD8 cells lacked CD45RO, were positively enriched for CCR7, and omitted terminally differentiated effector memory CD45RA+ cells. The sequenced material came from naive CD8+ T cells sorted from blood. The receptors shown here come from a man between 25 and 39 years old in good health.

This clone was found a few times. The rearrangement joins TRBV14 to TRBJ2-1, with 10 bases identical to TRBD2. The germline CDR1 and CDR2 sequences are SGHDN and FVKESK. The CDR3 is made up of 15 amino acids. V dropped 3 bases and J dropped 8; count of bases not matched to a gene: 7. CDR3 sequence (DNA): TGTGCCAGCAGCCATTTACTAGCGGGAAGGCATGAGCAGTTCTTC. Protein product: CASSHLLAGRHEQFF.

This chain connects TRBV29-1 to TRBJ2-7; a weak D match, TRBD1 (5 bases). The CDR3 is 12 residues long. Between the trimmed V and J ends, which lost 5 bases and 2 bases, there was a span of 10 bases. The germline CDR1 and CDR2 sequences are SQVTM and ANQGSEA. The CDR3 region has the DNA TGCAGCGTTCTTGGACAAACCTACGAGCAGTACTTC. As protein: CSVLGQTYEQYF.

This chain connects TRBV6-5 to TRBJ2-2; D not certain. The CDR3 is made up of 13 amino acids. The ends were cut back, 8 bases at V and 3 bases at J, with 10 bases in the middle. Germline V gives CDR1 MNHEY, CDR2 SVGAGI. The CDR3 is CASVGTYTGELFF. In DNA, the CDR3 is TGTGCCAGCGTCGGCACATACACCGGGGAGCTGTTTTTT.

The rearrangement uses TRBV6-1 and TRBJ1-2, with a tentative D call TRBD1 (5 bases). The CDR3 consists of 14 residues. V was cut by 6 bases and J by 6 bases, with 17 bases left in between. Germline CDR1 and CDR2: MNHNS and SASEGT. CDR3 in DNA: TGTGCCAGCAGCGAATGGGGTGGGACCCATGGCTACACCTTC. Protein sequence: CASSEWGGTHGYTF.

The table lists this clone with a count of one. The rearrangement joins TRBV14 to TRBJ2-7; weak D call: TRBD1 (6 bases). Germline lookup yields CDR1 SGHDN and CDR2 FVKESK. Deletions cut 2 bases from V and 12 bases from J, with 29 bases between. The CDR3 is 17 residues long. Written as DNA, the CDR3 is TGTGCCAGCAGCCAAAGGGGTACGGACAGCCTATATGATTTAATGTACTTC. Translating it yields CASSQRGTDSLYDLMYF.

A single count supports this clone. The chain employs TRBV2 and TRBJ2-7, with 8 bases lining up with TRBD2. In germline, CDR1 is SNHLY, CDR2 FYNNEI. The CDR3 contains 15 residues. V shed 11 bases, J shed 4 bases, and the junction held 16 bases outside the gene matches. The CDR3 is CASRPRRGDDYEQYF. The CDR3 bases are TGTGCCTCCCGGCCAAGGCGGGGGGATGATTACGAGCAGTACTTC.

This clone has a handful of counts. Other DNA sequences in the sample encode the same CDR3. This chain connects TRBV7-9 to TRBJ2-1, with a weak D call TRBD2 (6 bases). The CDR3 covers 15 residues. From germline, CDR1 is SEHNR and CDR2 FQNEAQ (reference sequence). V was pared by 5 bases and J by 0 bases, with 11 bases between. CDR3 in DNA: TGTGCCAGCAGCCCACCGACTAGCTCCTACAATGAGCAGTTCTTC. Translation gives CASSPPTSSYNEQFF.

The CDR3: CASSVWDGSTDTQYF. The CDR3 nucleotides read TGTGCCAGCAGCGTCTGGGACGGTAGCACAGATACGCAGTATTTT. The chain is built from TRBV9 and TRBJ2-3, with D perhaps given as TRBD1 or TRBD2 (5 bases each). This CDR3 spans 15 amino acids. Germline CDR1 reads SGDLS; CDR2 reads YYNGEE. The ends were cut back, 2 bases at V and 0 bases at J, with 10 bases in the middle.

Regarding this clone: This same CDR3 is encoded by further DNA sequences in the sample. V and J are TRBV7-2 and TRBJ2-3; 13 bases fit TRBD2. This CDR3 is built from 15 residues. J was trimmed by 6 bases and V by 5 bases; bases with no gene match: 5. Germline V lookup: CDR1 SGHTA, CDR2 FQGNSA. The CDR3 nucleotides are TGTGCCAGCAGCCTCGGACTAGCGGGAGCTGATACGCAGTATTTT. Translating gives CASSLGLAGADTQYF.

The V and J genes are TRBV11-2 and TRBJ2-3; possibly TRBD2 for D (6 bases). This CDR3 is 15 amino acids long. Germline CDR1 and CDR2: SGHAT and FQNNGV. Trimming left V 5 bases short and J 1 base short, with 13 bases between. This CDR3 reads CASSPRRGRTDTQYF. The CDR3 DNA follows: TGTGCCAGCAGCCCCCGGAGGGGCCGCACAGATACGCAGTATTTT.

The rearrangement links TRBV12-1 to TRBJ1-2. TRBV12-1 is marked as a pseudogene. CDR3 size: 16 residues. The CDR3 DNA follows: TGTGCCAGCAGCTCAACCTCTGAGCGGGTTTTCTATGGCTACACCTTC. Encoded protein: CASSSTSERVFYGYTF.

The chain is built from TRBV9 and TRBJ2-3; TRBD2 agrees at 9 bases. From germline, CDR1 is SGDLS and CDR2 YYNGEE. The CDR3 is 16 residues long. V dropped 2 bases and J dropped 4; count of bases not matched to a gene: 8. The CDR3 sequence: CASSVEPGTSSDTQYF. DNA of the CDR3: TGTGCCAGCAGCGTCGAGCCCGGGACTAGCTCAGATACGCAGTATTTT.

This rearrangement joins TRBV6-5 to TRBJ2-7; weak D call: TRBD1 (6 bases). Trimming shortened V by 0 bases and J by 4 bases, and 10 bases separated the two germline ends. The CDR3 length is 14 residues. CDR1 MNHEY and CDR2 SVGAGI come from the germline V gene. The CDR3 reads CASSYSLGGYEQYF. The CDR3 bases are TGTGCCAGCAGTTACTCATTAGGGGGATACGAGCAGTACTTC.

The chain uses TRBV7-6 and TRBJ2-7, with no clear D. The V gene's germline CDR1 is SGHVS and CDR2 FNYEAQ. V shed 4 bases and J shed 7 bases, with 8 bases lying between them. The CDR3 extends over 11 amino acids. Here the CDR3 reads CASSSSVEQYF. Here the CDR3 DNA reads TGTGCCAGCAGCTCCTCAGTAGAGCAGTACTTC.

The rearrangement links TRBV2 to TRBJ2-3, with D possibly being TRBD2 (5 bases). The CDR3 has 12 amino acids. Trimming stripped 8 bases from V and 6 bases from J, with 12 bases between. In germline, CDR1 is SNHLY, CDR2 FYNNEI. DNA of the CDR3: TGTGCCAGCGGCGGGCCCATGGATACGCAGTATTTT. It is translated as CASGGPMDTQYF.

The rearrangement links TRBV5-1 to TRBJ2-7; D is uncertain. Germline V gene data show CDR1 as SGHRS and CDR2 as YFSETQ. The germline V and J ends were trimmed by 0 bases and 5 bases, with 18 bases remaining between them. The CDR3 runs to 16 residues. The DNA of the CDR3 is TGCGCCAGCAGCTTGGGGTTCGGGCAGCCGCACAACGAGCAGTACTTC. Translated: CASSLGFGQPHNEQYF.

The J gene is TRBJ2-1, the V gene TRBV11-2, with TRBD1 identical over 10 bases. The J segment lost 4 bases and the V segment lost 1 base, leaving 7 bases of the junction unmatched. Germline V gives CDR1 SGHAT, CDR2 FQNNGV. The CDR3 consists of 17 residues. This CDR3 is CASSLGRQGAYYNEQFF. The CDR3 region has the DNA TGTGCCAGCAGCTTAGGTCGACAGGGGGCGTATTACAATGAGCAGTTCTTC.

This chain connects TRBV7-8 to TRBJ2-5; D might be TRBD1 or TRBD2, each matching 5 bases. The CDR3 is made up of 16 amino acids. Germline V gives CDR1 SGHVS, CDR2 FQNEAQ. Between the trimmed V and J ends, which lost 4 bases and 2 bases, there was a span of 17 bases. The CDR3 region is CASSYSRETEQETQYF. The CDR3 bases are TGTGCCAGCAGCTATAGTAGGGAGACAGAGCAAGAGACCCAGTACTTC.

The V gene is TRBV11-2, the J gene TRBJ2-7; tentatively, D is TRBD2 (5 bases). Germline V gives CDR1 SGHAT, CDR2 FQNNGV. The CDR3 extends over 16 amino acids. Trimming removed 5 bases at V and 3 bases at J, with 20 bases between. CDR3 in amino acids: CASSPAVGVGNYEQYF. As DNA, the CDR3 is TGTGCCAGCAGCCCCGCCGTCGGGGTGGGGAACTACGAGCAGTACTTC. Combining the CDR3 with reference TRBV11-2 and TRBJ2-7 gives the whole variable domain EAGVAQSPRYKIIEKRQSVAFWCNPISGHATLYWYQQILGQGPKLLIQFQNNGVVDDSQLPKDRFSAERLKGVDSTLKIQPAKLEDSAVYLCASSPAVGVGNYEQYFGPGTRLTVT.

The chain employs TRBV7-6 and TRBJ2-1, with 7 bases identical to TRBD2. The CDR3 contains 15 residues. Germline assignment: CDR1 SGHVS and CDR2 FNYEAQ. Losses at the gene ends were 1 base for V and 7 bases for J; bases not matched to a gene: 7. CDR3 DNA sequence: TGTGCCAGCAGCTTAGAACTAGCGAGAGGGAATGAGCAGTTCTTC. Its translation is CASSLELARGNEQFF.

V is TRBV14 and J is TRBJ2-1, with 9 positions matching TRBD2. The length of the CDR3 is 15 residues. With V trimmed by 9 bases and J by 6 bases, 12 bases remained unmatched. Looked up from germline, CDR1 is SGHDN and CDR2 is FVKESK. CDR3 amino acids: CASRYGTSSSNEQFF. Here the CDR3 DNA reads TGTGCCAGTAGGTACGGGACTAGCTCTTCCAATGAGCAGTTCTTC. Full variable domain (remainder filled in from reference TRBV14 and TRBJ2-1): EAGVTQFPSHSVIEKGQTVTLRCDPISGHDNLYWYRRVMGKEIKFLLHFVKESKQDESGMPNNRFLAERTGGTYSTLKVQPAELEDSGVYFCASRYGTSSSNEQFFGPGTRLTVL.

The chain uses TRBV5-4 and TRBJ2-2; D is uncertain. This CDR3 comprises 14 residues. CDR1 is SGHNT, CDR2 YYREEE, per germline (reference sequence). V lost 6 bases to trimming and J lost 2 bases, with 11 bases between them. The CDR3, as DNA: TGTGCCAGCACACCACAGCGAAACACCGGGGAGCTGTTTTTT. Translating gives CASTPQRNTGELFF.

The V gene is TRBV7-9, the J gene TRBJ2-1, with D uncertain. The ends were cut back, 2 bases at V and 7 bases at J, with 15 bases in the middle. The CDR3 contains 15 residues. Per germline, CDR1 SEHNR and CDR2 FQNEAQ (reference sequence). The CDR3 DNA reads as TGTGCCAGCAGCTTAAGTCTGTTCCTAACAAATGAGCAGTTCTTC. Residues: CASSLSLFLTNEQFF.

V is TRBV27 and J is TRBJ2-1, with 11 positions matching TRBD2. The ends lost 4 bases at V and 2 bases at J; junction bases unmatched: 10. Germline CDR1 MNHEY, CDR2 SMNVEV (reference sequence). The CDR3 extends over 18 amino acids. Here the CDR3 reads CASSSLAGDSPPYNEQFF. The CDR3 coding sequence is TGTGCCAGCAGTTCACTAGCGGGAGATTCACCTCCCTACAATGAGCAGTTCTTC.

This chain connects TRBV7-7 to TRBJ1-4; TRBD1 might be the D (6 bases). This CDR3 is 15 amino acids long. CDR1 and CDR2 (germline): SSHAT, FNYEAQ (reference sequence). Trimming stripped 2 bases from V and 3 bases from J, with 10 bases between. The CDR3 sequence: CASSLRGGPNEKLFF. The CDR3 region has the DNA TGTGCCAGCAGCTTAAGGGGGGGACCTAATGAAAAACTGTTTTTT.